This entry is about one T cell receptor beta chain. Its target is not known. The sample is drawn from a study of CD8+CD57+ T cells in acquired aplastic anemia. Study information: Recorded DNA amounts for sorted CD4+ and CD8+ cells had an average of 3.2 ug. Broader study findings: Researchers report that around 31 CD8+ CDR3 sequences appeared in both patients and controls. Controls did not differ significantly from patients in CD8+ Simpson's diversity.

All sequencing subjects had displayed CD8+CD57+ cell expansion on flow cytometry. Blood samples were obtained from patients who had received no prior therapy. Germline loops: CDR1 SGHRS, CDR2 YFSETQ. CDR3 length: 19 residues. V was shortened by 3 bases and J by 5 bases, with 29 bases between the two germline ends. Both TCR beta VDJ combination and CDR3 sequence profiling were carried out. Genomic DNA was the template for this profiling. TCRdb itself ran the reads through MiXCR, one entry per CDR3 protein. The table lists some 200,000 distinct CDR3 sequences, around half of them singletons, with 9.7% in the top ten.

Source material: sorted CD4+, CD8+, or CD8+CD57+ T cells (not recorded which) from PBMCs. This sequence joins TRBV5-1 and TRBJ1-2; unclear D gene. This receptor was obtained from a human donor with aplastic anemia. CDR3 nucleotide sequence: TGCGCCAGCAGCTCAACCATGATCGCGCACCCGTCCGCGATATATGGCTACACCTTC. Protein sequence: CASSSTMIAHPSAIYGYTF.